This T cell receptor (beta chain) appears in the sequencing data of a study of CD8 T cells in ankylosing spondylitis. Study results and caveats: As reported, disease-linked clones showed significant enrichment in matched ankylosing spondylitis synovial fluid. Certain motif variants had earlier been reported in reactive arthritis synovial fluid and blood.

With molecular barcodes, quantitative 5'-RACE was used to make the TCR beta libraries. TCRdb processed the 5' RACE reads anew with MiXCR; each CDR3 protein has one entry. Of some 140,000 distinct CDR3 sequences in the sample, around 6.6% were seen once. This clonotype occurred many times. As yet, its antigen is unknown. Trimming shortened V by 5 bases and J by 2 bases, and 12 bases separated the two germline ends. Germline V gives CDR1 LGHDT, CDR2 YNNKEL (reference sequence). The CDR3 runs to 15 residues. V and J are TRBV3-1 and TRBJ1-4; TRBD1 might be the D (5 bases). The sequence was collected from a female donor with ankylosing spondylitis or in good health (not recorded which). Sequencing input: blood, either unsorted or a sorted T cell fraction (not recorded which). CDR3 nucleotide sequence: TGTGCCAGCAGCTCTTCAGACAGCACTAATGAAAAACTGTTTTTT. It codes for CASSSSDSTNEKLFF.